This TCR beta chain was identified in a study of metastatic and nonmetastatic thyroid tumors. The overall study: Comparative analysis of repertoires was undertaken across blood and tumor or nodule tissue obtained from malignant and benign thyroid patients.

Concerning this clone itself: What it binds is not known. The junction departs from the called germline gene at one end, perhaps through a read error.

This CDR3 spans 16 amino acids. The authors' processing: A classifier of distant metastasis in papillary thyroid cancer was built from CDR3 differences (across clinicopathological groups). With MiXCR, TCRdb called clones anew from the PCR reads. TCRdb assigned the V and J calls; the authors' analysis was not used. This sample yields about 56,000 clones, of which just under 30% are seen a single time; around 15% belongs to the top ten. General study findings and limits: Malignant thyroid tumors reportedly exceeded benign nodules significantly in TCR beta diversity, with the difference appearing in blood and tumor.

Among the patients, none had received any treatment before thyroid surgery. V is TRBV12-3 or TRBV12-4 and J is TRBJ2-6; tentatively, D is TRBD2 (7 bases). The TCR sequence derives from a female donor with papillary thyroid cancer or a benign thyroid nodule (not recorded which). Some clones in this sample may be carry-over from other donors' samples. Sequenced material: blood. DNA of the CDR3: TGTGCCAGCAGTTTACTCGGTGTTGGGGGGGCCAACTTCCTGACTTTC. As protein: CASSLLGVGGANFLTF.